The 32 T cell receptor beta chains listed next were all sequenced from one sample in a study of blood T cell repertoires in COVID-19. Clones were read by immunoSEQ multiplex PCR, and TCRdb kept only the in-frame ones, dropping some. The repertoire holds just over 300,000 clones, with 90% as singletons. Sequencing used PBMCs or T cells enriched from blood (not recorded which). The receptor set was obtained from a woman between 18 and 30 years old with acute COVID-19.

The gene calls are TRBV20-1 and TRBJ1-1, with a weak D call TRBD1 (6 bases). There are 15 residues in the CDR3. V was shortened by 3 bases and J by 0 bases, with 14 bases between the two germline ends. Germline V gene data show CDR1 as DFQATT and CDR2 as SNEGSKA (reference sequence). This CDR3 reads CSASVGGRVNTEAFF. CDR3 nucleotides: TGCAGTGCTAGTGTAGGGGGACGGGTGAACACTGAAGCTTTCTTT.

CDR3 sequence: CASSPGAGPPFEQYF. CDR3 DNA sequence: TGTGCCAGCAGTCCCGGCGCTGGGCCTCCCTTCGAGCAGTACTTC. The chain employs TRBV28 and TRBJ2-7; unclear D gene. Trimming took 5 bases from V and 6 from J, leaving 20 bases between them. Germline CDR1 reads MDHEN; CDR2 reads SYDVKM. The CDR3 totals 15 residues.

The rearrangement joins TRBV27 to TRBJ1-2; TRBD1 aligns across 12 bases. V lost 5 bases, J lost 2 bases, and 12 bases stayed unmatched. Germline V lookup: CDR1 MNHEY, CDR2 SMNVEV (reference sequence). This CDR3 comprises 18 residues. CDR3 DNA sequence: TGTGCCAGCAGTAACCACCCGGGACAGGGGGCATCCAACTATGGCTACACCTTC. Its translation: CASSNHPGQGASNYGYTF.

The chain uses TRBV27 and TRBJ2-2; D call uncertain. CDR1 is MNHEY, CDR2 SMNVEV, per germline (reference sequence). The CDR3 is 14 residues long. Trimming stripped 6 bases from V and 1 base from J, with 9 bases between. CDR3 nucleotides: TGTGCCAGCAGAAAGCATCGGAACACCGGGGAGCTGTTTTTT. This codes for CASRKHRNTGELFF.

The chain employs TRBV28 and TRBJ1-4; 7 positions match TRBD1. Germline V gene sequence: CDR1 MDHEN, CDR2 SYDVKM. This CDR3 region has 15 residues. J lost 6 bases, V lost 6 bases, and 10 bases had no gene match. CDR3 nucleotide sequence: TGTGCCAGCAGCCAGAGGACAGGTTCGCATGAAAAACTGTTTTTT. This sequence encodes CASSQRTGSHEKLFF.

The chain joins TRBV7-9 to TRBJ1-5, with no clear D. Germline V gene sequence: CDR1 SEHNR, CDR2 FQNEAQ (reference sequence). The CDR3 length is 12 residues. The V end lost 5 bases, the J end lost 7 bases, and 9 bases lay between the germline ends. The CDR3 sequence: CASSPGGQPQHF. The CDR3 DNA reads TGTGCCAGCAGCCCGGGTGGCCAGCCCCAGCATTTT.

The chain combines TRBV6-1 with TRBJ2-7; 7 nucleotides align to TRBD2. With V trimmed by 0 bases and J by 5 bases, 7 bases remained unmatched. This CDR3 is built from 15 residues. Looked up from germline, CDR1 is MNHNS and CDR2 is SASEGT. DNA of the CDR3: TGTGCCAGCAGTGAAGCGGCAGCGGGACTTAACGAGCAGTACTTC. Encoded protein: CASSEAAAGLNEQYF.

The rearrangement uses TRBV6-5 and TRBJ2-3, with D possibly being TRBD2 (5 bases). Germline V gives CDR1 MNHEY, CDR2 SVGAGI. Trimming pared 6 bases from V and 2 bases from J, leaving 15 bases between. The CDR3 contains 15 residues. The CDR3 DNA sequence: TGTGCCAGCAGACTCGACGCCGGGGACACAGATACGCAGTATTTT. Its translation is CASRLDAGDTDTQYF.

The chain employs TRBV11-3 and TRBJ2-7, with 8 bases lining up with TRBD2. The CDR3 loop spans 16 amino acids. The ends lost 0 bases at V and 2 bases at J; junction bases unmatched: 6. CDR1 is SGHNT and CDR2 is YENEEA in the germline V gene. CDR3 in amino acids: CASSLESGSRAYEQYF. The CDR3 DNA is TGTGCCAGCAGCTTAGAGAGCGGGAGTAGGGCCTACGAGCAGTACTTC.

This clone has a single count. The V and J genes are TRBV29-1 and TRBJ2-2; perhaps TRBD1 as D (6 bases). V shed 6 bases and J shed 1 base, with 15 bases lying between them. CDR3 length equals 15 residues. In germline, CDR1 is SQVTM, CDR2 ANQGSEA. CDR3 loop: CSVVPGHMNTGELFF. DNA for the CDR3: TGCAGCGTCGTTCCGGGACACATGAACACCGGGGAGCTGTTTTTT.

The rearrangement uses TRBV7-3 and TRBJ2-3; the D gene is possibly TRBD1 (5 bases). V gave up 1 base and J gave up 0 bases, with 11 bases separating them. The CDR3 extends over 16 amino acids. CDR1 is SGHTA, CDR2 FQGTGA, per germline. CDR3 residues: CASSLKQGPSTDTQYF. CDR3 nucleotides: TGTGCCAGCAGCTTAAAGCAGGGTCCTAGCACAGATACGCAGTATTTT.

The gene calls are TRBV3-1 (or the pseudogene TRBV3-2) and TRBJ2-7, with a tentative D call TRBD2 (6 bases). CDR3 length equals 13 residues. Trimming took off 1 base at V and 13 bases at J, with 17 bases between the two ends. Germline V gene lookup returns CDR1 LGHDT and CDR2 YNNKEL (reference sequence). CDR3 nucleotide sequence: TGTGCCAGCAGCCAAGGGGATAGCGGTAAAGGATACTTC. It encodes CASSQGDSGKGYF.

This chain joins TRBV6-5 and TRBJ2-7; 8 bases map to TRBD1. This CDR3 is 15 amino acids long. CDR1 and CDR2 from the germline V gene are MNHEY and SVGAGI. Trimming removed 6 bases from V and 2 bases from J; junction bases left unmatched: 9. The CDR3 DNA is TGTGCCAGCAGCACTTTGAGGGACAGGACCTACGAGCAGTACTTC. Its translation is CASSTLRDRTYEQYF.

The chain has TRBV20-1 and TRBJ1-3; TRBD1 aligns across 8 bases. The length of the CDR3 is 16 residues. The ends lost 3 bases at V and 1 base at J; junction bases unmatched: 8. The V gene's germline CDR1 is DFQATT and CDR2 SNEGSKA (reference sequence). The CDR3: CSASDRGVQSGNTIYF. CDR3 DNA: TGCAGTGCTAGTGACAGGGGAGTTCAGTCTGGAAACACCATATATTTT.

The V and J genes are TRBV4-1 and TRBJ1-1, with 7 nucleotides matching TRBD1. Germline values: CDR1 MGHRA, CDR2 YSYEKL. The V gene end was trimmed by 2 bases and the J gene end by 8 bases; junction bases not matched to a gene: 11. The CDR3 extends over 15 amino acids. The CDR3 reads CASSQLTGNTSEAFF. The DNA for the CDR3 is TGCGCCAGCAGCCAACTGACAGGGAACACTTCCGAAGCTTTCTTT.

Written as DNA, the CDR3 is TGTGCCAGCTCACCACCTCGGCTAGCGGGCACCTCTAGCGATGAGCAGTTCTTC. Translated, it gives CASSPPRLAGTSSDEQFF. V gene TRBV18 combines with J gene TRBJ2-1; TRBD2 matches at 8 bases. CDR1 is KGHSH, CDR2 LQKENI, per germline. J lost 8 bases, V lost 0 bases, and 15 bases had no gene match. CDR3 length equals 18 residues. Based on the CDR3 plus reference TRBV18 and TRBJ2-1, the full variable domain is NAGVMQNPRHLVRRRGQEARLRCSPMKGHSHVYWYRQLPEEGLKFMVYLQKENIIDESGMPKERFSAEFPKEGPSILRIQQVVRGDSAAYFCASSPPRLAGTSSDEQFFGPGTRLTVL.

This chain joins TRBV28 and TRBJ1-1; D gene unclear. Germline assignment: CDR1 MDHEN and CDR2 SYDVKM. The length of the CDR3 is 16 residues. Trimming took off 5 bases at V and 0 bases at J, with 16 bases between the two ends. CDR3: CASSLAEGTMNTEAFF. The CDR3 DNA sequence: TGTGCCAGCAGTCTAGCCGAGGGTACTATGAACACTGAAGCTTTCTTT.

This clone was detected once. The chain employs TRBV3-1 (or the pseudogene TRBV3-2) and TRBJ1-1; the D gene is possibly TRBD1 (5 bases). Per germline, CDR1 LGHDT and CDR2 YNNKEL (reference sequence). There are 14 residues in the CDR3. V dropped 3 bases and J dropped 4 bases, with 12 bases sitting between them. As DNA, the CDR3 is TGTGCCAGCAGCCACTCTGGGGGAGGCACTGAAGCTTTCTTT. Residues: CASSHSGGGTEAFF.

The chain recombines TRBV5-1 with TRBJ2-2, with TRBD1 matching 8 bases. CDR3 length: 14 amino acids. Germline V CDR1 and CDR2: SGHRS, YFSETQ. V shed 6 bases, J shed 5 bases, and the junction held 6 bases outside the gene matches. Here the CDR3 DNA reads TGCGCCAGCACTGACAGGGGCGGGACCGGGGAGCTGTTTTTT. It encodes CASTDRGGTGELFF.

This chain uses TRBV9 with TRBJ1-2; 7 nucleotides align to TRBD1. Germline CDR1 SGDLS, CDR2 YYNGEE. V shed 2 bases and J 6 bases; nucleotides not matched to a gene: 13. This CDR3 is built from 16 residues. The CDR3 DNA reads as TGTGCCAGCAGCGTCCTGACCACTCAGGGGGTCCATGGCTACACCTTC. Translation: CASSVLTTQGVHGYTF.

Comments on this clone: At one end the junction does not follow the germline gene, possibly because of a read error. The chain employs TRBV20-1 and TRBJ2-1, with D unresolved. This CDR3 is 8 amino acids long. Per the germline V gene, CDR1 is DFQATT and CDR2 is SNEGSKA (reference sequence). This CDR3 reads CSASNSLF. The DNA for the CDR3 is TGCAGTGCTAGCAACTCGCTCTTC.

This chain uses TRBV12-5 with TRBJ1-2; perhaps TRBD1 as D (6 bases). Germline V lookup: CDR1 LGHNT, CDR2 FRNRAP. Deletions cut 6 bases from V and 4 bases from J, with 12 bases between. The CDR3 totals 13 residues. DNA for the CDR3: TGTGCTAGTGGGACAGGACCTGGCTATGGCTACACCTTC. Amino acids: CASGTGPGYGYTF. The complete variable domain, with remaining parts taken from reference TRBV12-5 and TRBJ1-2, reads DARVTQTPRHKVTEMGQEVTMRCQPILGHNTVFWYRQTMMQGLELLAYFRNRAPLDDSGMPKDRFSAEMPDATLATLKIQPSEPRDSAVYFCASGTGPGYGYTFGSGTRLTVV.

This clone appeared a few times. The V call is TRBV19, the J call TRBJ2-1, with 10 bases aligning to TRBD1. Trimming took 10 bases from V and 3 from J; bases not matched to a gene: 6. This CDR3 has 14 amino acids. CDR1 and CDR2 (germline): LNHDA, SQIVND (reference sequence). The CDR3 spells CATGTGVGYNEQFF. The CDR3 DNA is TGTGCCACCGGGACAGGGGTCGGCTACAATGAGCAGTTCTTC. The variable domain in full, with the rest retrieved from reference TRBV19 and TRBJ2-1, is DGGITQSPKYLFRKEGQNVTLSCEQNLNHDAMYWYRQDPGQGLRLIYYSQIVNDFQKGDIAEGYSVSREKKESFPLTVTSAQKNPTAFYLCATGTGVGYNEQFFGPGTRLTVL.

The V call is TRBV19, the J call TRBJ2-1; weak D call: TRBD2 (7 bases). Germline V gene lookup returns CDR1 LNHDA and CDR2 SQIVND (reference sequence). The CDR3 totals 15 residues. Trimming took off 5 bases at V and 3 bases at J, with 14 bases between the two ends. This chain's CDR3 is CASSGTGRVYNEQFF. CDR3 nucleotide sequence: TGTGCCAGTAGTGGAACAGGGAGGGTCTACAATGAGCAGTTCTTC.

The V and J genes are TRBV25-1 and TRBJ1-6, with 7 positions matching TRBD1. Germline lookup yields CDR1 MGHDK and CDR2 SYGVNS. The V and J ends lost 4 bases and 6 bases, in that order; junction bases with no gene match: 6. The CDR3 is 15 amino acids. The CDR3 bases are TGTGCCAGCAGTGTCGGGACAGTCCCTAATTCACCCCTCCACTTT. It is translated as CASSVGTVPNSPLHF.

The chain joins TRBV18 to TRBJ2-7; TRBD1 is a possible D gene (5 bases). Germline CDR1 KGHSH, CDR2 LQKENI. CDR3 size: 16 residues. V lost 2 bases and J lost 0, with 14 bases in between. The CDR3 spells CASSPLVRADSYEQYF. The CDR3 DNA reads TGTGCCAGCTCACCATTAGTCAGGGCTGACTCCTACGAGCAGTACTTC.

The sample holds one count of this clone. The rearrangement uses TRBV7-3 and TRBJ2-1; tentative D call: TRBD2 (5 bases). Trimming took 3 bases from V and 10 from J, leaving 10 bases between them. This CDR3 comprises 12 residues. Germline lookup yields CDR1 SGHTA and CDR2 FQGTGA. In DNA form, the CDR3 reads TGTGCCAGCAGCTTCCATGAGGGAGAGCAGTTCTTC. This codes for CASSFHEGEQFF.

This clone was recorded once. J is TRBJ2-5 and V is TRBV10-3; D call uncertain. V was clipped by 0 bases and J by 5 bases, with 4 bases between them. This CDR3 has 12 residues. From germline, CDR1 is ENHRY and CDR2 SYGVKD. The CDR3 is CAISESSETQYF. The CDR3 bases are TGTGCCATCAGTGAGTCGTCGGAGACCCAGTACTTC.

The chain recombines TRBV19 with TRBJ1-5; D is unresolved. Germline CDR1 and CDR2: LNHDA and SQIVND (reference sequence). V was pared by 3 bases and J by 5 bases, with 8 bases between. The CDR3 covers 13 residues. Written as DNA, the CDR3 is TGTGCCAGTAGTATTGACACGGATCAGCCCCAGCATTTT. Amino acid sequence: CASSIDTDQPQHF.

The V and J genes are TRBV19 and TRBJ1-3; TRBD1 agrees at 7 bases. CDR3 length equals 16 residues. The germline V gene has CDR1 LNHDA and CDR2 SQIVND (reference sequence). The V and J ends lost 0 bases and 4 bases, in that order; junction bases with no gene match: 6. CDR3 region: CASSIDDREGGNTIYF. The CDR3 DNA reads TGTGCCAGTAGTATAGACGACAGGGAAGGCGGAAACACCATATATTTT.

This rearrangement joins TRBV6-5 to TRBJ2-7; TRBD2 agrees at 7 bases. The CDR3 contains 14 residues. After removal of 5 bases from V and 8 bases from J, the junction contained 12 bases not matched to a gene. CDR1 is MNHEY, CDR2 SVGAGI, per germline. The CDR3 DNA sequence: TGTGCCAGCAGTCCAAAGCGGGATACAATGAAGCAGTACTTC. This sequence encodes CASSPKRDTMKQYF.

The chain links TRBV2 to TRBJ1-1, with 7 bases aligning to TRBD1. The V and J ends lost 4 bases and 1 base, in that order; junction bases with no gene match: 3. Germline lookup yields CDR1 SNHLY and CDR2 FYNNEI. This CDR3 is built from 14 residues. The CDR3 coding sequence is TGTGCCAGCAGTGGACAGGGAAGGAACACTGAAGCTTTCTTT. This gives the protein CASSGQGRNTEAFF.